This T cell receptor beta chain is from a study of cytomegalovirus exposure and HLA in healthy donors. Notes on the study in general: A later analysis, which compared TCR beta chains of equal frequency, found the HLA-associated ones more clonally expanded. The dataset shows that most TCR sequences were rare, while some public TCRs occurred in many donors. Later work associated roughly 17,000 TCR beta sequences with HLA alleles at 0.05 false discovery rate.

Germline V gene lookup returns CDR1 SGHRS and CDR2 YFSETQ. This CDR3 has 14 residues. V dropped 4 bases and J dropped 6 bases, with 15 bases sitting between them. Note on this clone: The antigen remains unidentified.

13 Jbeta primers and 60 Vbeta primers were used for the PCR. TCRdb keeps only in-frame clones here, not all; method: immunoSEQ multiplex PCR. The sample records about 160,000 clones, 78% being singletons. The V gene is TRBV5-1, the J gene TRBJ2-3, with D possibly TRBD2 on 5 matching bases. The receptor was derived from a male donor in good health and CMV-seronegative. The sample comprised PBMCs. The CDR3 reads CASSPGSPTDTQYF. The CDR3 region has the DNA TGCGCCAGCAGCCCGGGGTCCCCAACGGATACGCAGTATTTT.